Listed below are T cell receptor beta chains from one sample, sequenced in a study of T cells in Graves' hyperthyroidism and ophthalmopathy. MiXCR, applied by TCRdb to the multiplex PCR reads, yields one record per CDR3 protein. The sample lists 280,000 or so distinct CDR3 sequences, under 30% occurring once. The source material was blood. The receptors shown here come from a middle-aged man with Graves' hyperthyroidism that later progressed to Graves' ophthalmopathy. The CDR3 runs from the conserved cysteine through the conserved F or W. The D gene is left open where the match is weak. The size entry is marked missing in some rows and otherwise reads once, few, many or a size class.

d_call clone_size j_call v_call cdr3_aa cdr3_nt
- - TRBJ2-7 TRBV29-1 CSVTRRGAYEQYF TGCAGCGTCACCCGTCGCGGGGCCTACGAGCAGTACTTC
TRBD1 many TRBJ1-5 TRBV6-4 CASRPGTGDYSNQPQHF TGTGCCAGCAGACCCGGGACAGGGGATTATAGCAATCAGCCCCAGCATTTT
TRBD1 many TRBJ2-5 TRBV6-1 CASRGGTGGASQETQYF TGTGCCAGCAGGGGCGGAACAGGGGGCGCTTCCCAAGAGACCCAGTACTTC
- many TRBJ1-6 TRBV20-1 CSATTGINSPLHF TGCAGTGCTACCACAGGGATTAATTCACCCCTCCACTTT
- few TRBJ2-7 TRBV7-2 CASSLEVGSYEQYF TGTGCCAGCAGCTTAGAAGTGGGTTCTTACGAGCAGTACTTC
- few TRBJ1-5 TRBV6-2/TRBV6-3 CASRGIRGMDQPQHF TGTGCCAGCAGGGGTATCCGGGGTATGGATCAGCCCCAGCATTTT
- many TRBJ2-2 TRBV11-1 CASTATRSFTGELFF TGTGCCAGCACCGCCACTAGAAGCTTCACCGGGGAGCTGTTTTTT
- many TRBJ2-5 TRBV2 CASSGGGEETQYF TGTGCCAGCAGTGGTGGTGGCGAAGAGACCCAGTACTTC
TRBD2 once TRBJ2-7 TRBV6-1 CASSHLAGGDYEQYF TGTGCCAGCAGCCATTTAGCGGGAGGGGACTACGAGCAGTACTTC
TRBD1 many TRBJ2-7 TRBV27 CASTQSGTGVFEQYF TGTGCCAGCACCCAATCCGGGACAGGGGTTTTCGAGCAGTACTTC
- many TRBJ1-1 TRBV2 CASSESRAAEAFF TGTGCCAGCAGTGAGAGTAGGGCTGCTGAAGCTTTCTTT
- many TRBJ1-5 TRBV19 CASSIVSRNQPQHF TGTGCCAGTAGTATAGTTTCCAGAAATCAGCCCCAGCATTTT
TRBD2 many TRBJ2-5 TRBV20-1 CSARGLAEETQYF TGCAGTGCTCGCGGACTAGCAGAAGAGACCCAGTACTTC
- many TRBJ2-4 TRBV20-1 CSAGIGVQAKNIQYF TGCAGTGCTGGAATTGGGGTGCAAGCCAAAAACATTCAGTACTTC
- many TRBJ1-2 TRBV7-3 CASSLTDMSGYTF TGTGCCAGCAGCTTGACAGACATGTCGGGCTACACCTTC
- many TRBJ2-2 TRBV12-3/TRBV12-4 CASSFPDTGELFF TGTGCCAGCAGTTTTCCAGACACCGGGGAGCTGTTTTTT
TRBD1 - TRBJ2-6 TRBV24-1 CATSDPTGTGSPGANVLTF TGTGCCACCAGTGATCCAACCGGGACAGGGAGCCCTGGGGCCAACGTCCTGACTTTC
- many TRBJ1-5 TRBV12-3/TRBV12-4 CASSPQGFQPQHF TGTGCCAGCAGCCCCCAGGGTTTTCAGCCCCAGCATTTT
- many TRBJ1-1 TRBV29-1 CSVVGTALFTEAFF TGCAGCGTTGTCGGAACAGCCTTATTCACTGAAGCTTTCTTT
TRBD1 - TRBJ2-5 TRBV18 CASVPGTGGEETQYF TGTGCCAGCGTCCCCGGGACAGGGGGCGAAGAGACCCAGTACTTC
- - TRBJ1-5 TRBV27 CASRQPRGNQPQHF TGTGCCAGCAGACAACCCCGGGGAAATCAGCCCCAGCATTTT
- - TRBJ2-7 TRBV27 CATSRDGGTYEQYF TGTGCCACCAGCCGGGACGGCGGAACCTACGAGCAGTACTTC
- few TRBJ2-6 TRBV9 CASTGDGPDPGANVLTF TGTGCCAGCACCGGTGACGGCCCAGACCCTGGGGCCAACGTCCTGACTTTC
TRBD1 - TRBJ1-5 TRBV19 CASSVTGGSNQPQHF TGTGCCAGTAGTGTGACAGGGGGTAGCAATCAGCCCCAGCATTTT
TRBD1 - TRBJ2-7 TRBV10-3 CATWGWDRSSYEQYF TGTGCCACGTGGGGGTGGGACAGGAGCTCCTACGAGCAGTACTTC
TRBD1 few TRBJ2-7 TRBV7-8 CASSIRDRGDNEQYF TGTGCCAGCAGCATCCGGGACAGGGGGGACAACGAGCAGTACTTC
- many TRBJ2-1 TRBV2 CASSNGGVAHNEQFF TGTGCCAGCTCTAACGGCGGGGTTGCGCACAATGAGCAGTTCTTC